These T cell receptor beta chains were read from a single sample in a study of T cell responses to AZD1222 COVID-19 vaccine. Assay: immunoSEQ multiplex PCR; the TCRdb copy retains only in-frame clones and omits some. The sample gives more than 95,000 clones, about 86% of which show up once; 17% is in the top ten. The sequencing used peripheral blood, collected 28 days after the second AZD1222 dose. The source of these receptors is an adult who received the AZD1222 COVID-19 vaccine. Each CDR3 is given without its conserved first and last residue. Where a row states a size, it is once, few, many or the class of an expanded clone; other rows omit it.

V	size	J	CDR3
TRBV7-3	-	TRBJ2-3	ASSALAGGHTQY
TRBV11-2	-	TRBJ2-7	ASSLGTSGGPPYEQY
TRBV11-3	-	TRBJ1-2	ASSPPPRPCYGYT
TRBV19	once	TRBJ1-6	ASSIGLGGRGKGSPLH
TRBV3-1/TRBV3-2	once	TRBJ2-7	ASSQLGRVYEQY
TRBV10-3	-	TRBJ2-7	AISIGREGSEQY
TRBV5-1	once	TRBJ2-5	ASSQGQGVETQY
TRBV6-5	-	TRBJ1-1	ASSGQGNTEAF
TRBV5-6	-	TRBJ1-1	ASSLGGGPNTEAF
TRBV3-1/TRBV3-2	once	TRBJ2-1	ASSQNGAYNEQF